This T cell receptor beta chain was recorded in a study of cytomegalovirus exposure and HLA in healthy donors. General study results and limits: CMV antigen specificity was confirmed in vitro for three CMV-associated chains.

The CDR3 is 13 amino acids. Germline V gene sequence: CDR1 LNHDA, CDR2 SQIVND (reference sequence). As regards this clone: The antigen is undetermined. An end of the junction does not agree with germline; a read error may underlie this.

Repertoires were generated with immunoSEQ multiplex PCR, while TCRdb's copy carries only in-frame clones and drops some. The sample has 300,000 to 350,000 clones, around 90% seen once. J is TRBJ2-7 and V is TRBV19; a weak D match, TRBD1 (5 bases). The clonotype was recovered from a man under 40 in good health and CMV-seronegative. The sequencing sample was made of PBMCs. The CDR3 DNA is TGTGCCAGTAGTGCTGGACATGCGTACGCGCAGTACTTC. Amino acids: CASSAGHAYAQYF.